This entry concerns a single TCR beta chain. This sample stems from a study of blood T cell repertoires in COVID-19. Repertoires were generated with immunoSEQ multiplex PCR, while TCRdb's copy carries only in-frame clones and drops some. The table shows about 250,000 clones, with around 82% occurring only once. This CDR3 spans 16 amino acids. V lost 5 bases and J 0 bases, leaving 16 bases between the germline ends. Germline V gene sequence: CDR1 KGHDR, CDR2 SFDVKD. The source material was peripheral blood. The genes are TRBV24-1 and TRBJ2-7, with D possibly matching TRBD1 (6 bases). This TCR came from a man in his forties with active or convalescent COVID-19. CDR3: CATSGTRGHNSYEQYF. Written as DNA, the CDR3 is TGTGCCACCAGTGGCACGAGGGGACATAACTCCTACGAGCAGTACTTC.